Sequencing of this TCR beta chain was carried out in a study of blood T cell repertoires in COVID-19. About the study: Spain, Italy and the United States supplied samples that represented acute and convalescent COVID-19. The cDNA or gDNA used as material had been derived from T cells, B-cell-depleted T cells, or PBMCs.

Germline-derived CDR1 and CDR2 are LNHDA and SQIVND (reference sequence). The V and J ends lost 6 bases and 3 bases, in that order; junction bases with no gene match: 5. The CDR3 covers 14 residues. Worth noting for this clone: At the DNA level, this CDR3 is encoded by other sequences in the same sample as well.

Sequencing used immunoSEQ multiplex PCR; TCRdb keeps in-frame clones, though not all of them. The sample has 200,000 to 300,000 clones, 88% seen once. Sequencing was carried out using peripheral blood. The rearrangement links TRBV19 to TRBJ2-7, with 10 nucleotides matching TRBD1. The TCR was taken from a man in his sixties who had recovered from COVID-19. The CDR3 DNA reads as TGTGCCAGTAGAAGGACAGGGGGAGGCTACGAGCAGTACTTC. Amino acid sequence: CASRRTGGGYEQYF.